This TCR beta chain was documented in a study of Graves' ophthalmopathy and Graves' hyperthyroidism. There are many counts of this clonotype. Germline assignment: CDR1 SNHLY and CDR2 FYNNEI. The V and J ends lost 2 bases and 4 bases respectively, with 8 bases between them. This CDR3 contains 13 residues. Amplified material comprised TCR beta CDR3 regions derived from RNA transcripts. First-round RT-PCR relied on HTBI primers, and a second-round multiplex PCR came next. TCRdb redid the calling of the multiplex PCR reads with MiXCR, one entry per CDR3 protein. Altogether more than 300,000 distinct CDR3 sequences are present, 15% being singletons, with the ten largest covering about 7%.

The genes are TRBV2 and TRBJ1-1; D gene uncertain. Source material: peripheral blood. The clonotype comes from a woman between 18 and 29 years old with stable Graves' hyperthyroidism. CDR3 nucleotides: TGTGCCAGCAGTGAACGGTGGCTCACTGAAGCTTTCTTT. Translating it yields CASSERWLTEAFF.